One and the same sample provided the 27 T cell receptor beta chains below, sequenced in a study of T cell changes during pregnancy in multiple sclerosis. TCRdb keeps only in-frame clones here, not all; method: immunoSEQ multiplex PCR. This table has 50,000 to 60,000 clones, 80% to 95% appearing once. Sequencing was performed on CD4+ T cells from peripheral blood mononuclear cells, taken in the second trimester of pregnancy. These receptors originate from a female donor with multiple sclerosis, enrolled in a pregnancy study.

The rearrangement links TRBV7-9 to TRBJ2-5; D unresolved. Germline lookup yields CDR1 SEHNR and CDR2 FQNEAQ (reference sequence). The CDR3 is 13 residues long. V shed 1 base and J shed 5 bases, with 8 bases lying between them. As DNA, the CDR3 is TGTGCCAGCAGCTTAGTTGGCGGCGAGACCCAGTACTTC. Translation gives CASSLVGGETQYF.

The chain recombines TRBV4-1 with TRBJ2-1; 8 positions agree with TRBD2. Germline CDR1 reads MGHRA; CDR2 reads YSYEKL. This CDR3 contains 16 residues. Trimming removed 1 base from V and 7 bases from J; junction bases left unmatched: 9. CDR3 protein: CASSQGGRGGRNEQFF. The CDR3 bases are TGCGCCAGCAGCCAAGGGGGTCGGGGGGGCAGGAATGAGCAGTTCTTC.

The chain carries TRBV18 and TRBJ1-1; unclear D gene. V was clipped by 6 bases and J by 0 bases, with 14 bases between them. Germline loops: CDR1 KGHSH, CDR2 LQKENI. This CDR3 is built from 15 residues. DNA of the CDR3: TGTGCCAGCTCCCGGAGGGAGGGCCTGAACACTGAAGCTTTCTTT. Translation: CASSRREGLNTEAFF.

The gene calls are TRBV30 and TRBJ2-7, with D tentatively TRBD2 (5 bases). The V gene's germline CDR1 is GTSNPN and CDR2 SVGIG (reference sequence). The CDR3 sequence is 15 residues long. Trimming took 1 base from V and 2 from J, leaving 15 bases between them. The CDR3 reads CAWSGGGGLTYEQYF. The CDR3 nucleotides are TGTGCCTGGAGTGGTGGTGGCGGGTTAACCTACGAGCAGTACTTC.

This chain links TRBV19 with TRBJ2-3; 11 bases are a match to TRBD2. CDR3 length: 18 residues. Trimming cost V 1 base and J 7 bases; bases outside gene matches: 13. The V gene's germline CDR1 is LNHDA and CDR2 SQIVND (reference sequence). The CDR3 region has the DNA TGTGCCAGTAGTATAGGTTCCCTAGCGGGGGGAATACCCCATACGCAGTATTTT. It encodes CASSIGSLAGGIPHTQYF.

CDR3 nucleotides: TGTGCCAGCACCGAGGGAGGGTTCGTTTATGGTTCACCCCTCCACTTT. It specifies CASTEGGFVYGSPLHF. The chain carries TRBV2 and TRBJ1-6; D not certain. V was cut by 7 bases and J by 9 bases, with 22 bases left in between. CDR1 is SNHLY and CDR2 is FYNNEI in the germline V gene. The CDR3 contains 16 residues.

The chain is built from TRBV7-6 and TRBJ1-1, with no clear D. Germline V gene data show CDR1 as SGHVS and CDR2 as FNYEAQ. CDR3 length: 15 amino acids. Trimming took off 5 bases at V and 1 base at J, with 14 bases between the two ends. The CDR3: CASSPRYGKNTEAFF. The CDR3 DNA follows: TGTGCCAGCAGCCCGAGGTATGGAAAGAACACTGAAGCTTTCTTT.

The chain employs TRBV19 and TRBJ1-2; 11 bases map to TRBD1. The trim removed 8 bases at V and 3 bases at J, leaving 2 bases unmatched. The length of the CDR3 is 13 residues. Germline CDR1 and CDR2: LNHDA and SQIVND (reference sequence). CDR3 in amino acids: CASGDRGYYGYTF. The CDR3 coding sequence is TGTGCCAGTGGGGACAGGGGGTACTATGGCTACACCTTC. Full variable domain (missing parts from reference TRBV19 and TRBJ1-2): DGGITQSPKYLFRKEGQNVTLSCEQNLNHDAMYWYRQDPGQGLRLIYYSQIVNDFQKGDIAEGYSVSREKKESFPLTVTSAQKNPTAFYLCASGDRGYYGYTFGSGTRLTVV.

This clone has just one count. This rearrangement joins TRBV7-9 to TRBJ1-1, with 7 positions matching TRBD1. From germline, CDR1 is SEHNR and CDR2 FQNEAQ (reference sequence). J was trimmed by 1 base and V by 1 base; bases with no gene match: 6. The CDR3 is 16 amino acids. The DNA for the CDR3 is TGTGCCAGCAGCTTAGGGAGGACAGGACGGAACACTGAAGCTTTCTTT. It encodes CASSLGRTGRNTEAFF.

V and J are TRBV7-2 and TRBJ1-2; 9 nucleotides line up with TRBD1. The CDR3 loop spans 17 amino acids. Germline V gene sequence: CDR1 SGHTA, CDR2 FQGNSA. V trimming: 4 bases; J trimming: 8 bases; junction bases outside the gene matches: 17. The CDR3 sequence is CASSYAHPGQGQLGYTF. The CDR3 DNA reads as TGTGCCAGCAGCTACGCCCACCCCGGACAGGGGCAATTGGGCTACACCTTC.

The V gene is TRBV19, the J gene TRBJ1-1; D might be TRBD1 (6 bases). CDR3 length: 14 amino acids. CDR1 and CDR2 (germline): LNHDA, SQIVND (reference sequence). V lost 3 bases, J lost 8 bases, and 16 bases lay in between. For the CDR3, the DNA is TGTGCCAGTAGTATTGGGGGAACAGGGAGAGAAGCTTTCTTT. As protein: CASSIGGTGREAFF.

This chain uses TRBV5-1 with TRBJ2-5, with a tentative D call TRBD1 (6 bases). The germline CDR1 and CDR2 sequences are SGHRS and YFSETQ. The CDR3 is made up of 13 amino acids. V shed 6 bases and J shed 5 bases, with 14 bases lying between them. The CDR3 nucleotides read TGCGCCAGCACCCTACAGGGATACGAGACCCAGTACTTC. This encodes CASTLQGYETQYF. The complete variable domain, with remaining parts taken from reference TRBV5-1 and TRBJ2-5, reads KAGVTQTPRYLIKTRGQQVTLSCSPISGHRSVSWYQQTPGQGLQFLFEYFSETQRNKGNFPGRFSGRQFSNSRSEMNVSTLELGDSALYLCASTLQGYETQYFGPGTRLLVL.

V usage is TRBV5-3 and J usage is TRBJ1-2; D remains ambiguous. TRBV5-3 is an ORF, and what it does is uncertain. V was trimmed by 0 bases and J by 4 bases, leaving 19 bases between them. The CDR3 sequence is 17 residues long. CDR3 nucleotide sequence: TGTGCCAGAAGCTTGGCTTATGTTTCGGGGTTGGGCTATGGCTACACCTTC. It specifies CARSLAYVSGLGYGYTF.

This clone has just one count. This chain connects TRBV25-1 to TRBJ1-2; 8 positions match TRBD1. Germline lookup yields CDR1 MGHDK and CDR2 SYGVNS. Trimming cost V 5 bases and J 8 bases; bases outside gene matches: 7. There are 13 residues in the CDR3. CDR3 in amino acids: CASSTQGARGYTF. CDR3 nucleotides: TGTGCCAGCAGTACTCAGGGGGCGCGGGGCTACACCTTC.

The chain has TRBV9 and TRBJ2-7; 15 bases line up with TRBD2. J was trimmed by 0 bases and V by 4 bases; bases with no gene match: 8. The CDR3 length is 18 residues. The V gene's germline CDR1 is SGDLS and CDR2 YYNGEE. The CDR3 reads CASSLGTSGGFSSYEQYF. DNA of the CDR3: TGTGCCAGCAGCTTGGGGACTAGCGGGGGGTTTAGCTCCTACGAGCAGTACTTC.

This clone was picked up one time. This chain uses TRBV6-5 with TRBJ1-2; D is uncertain. The CDR3 covers 16 residues. Deletions cut 0 bases from V and 5 bases from J, with 16 bases between. CDR1 MNHEY and CDR2 SVGAGI come from the germline V gene. This CDR3 reads CASSYSPQRASYGYTF. CDR3 coding DNA: TGTGCCAGCAGTTACTCGCCACAGAGGGCGAGTTATGGCTACACCTTC.

The chain links TRBV7-3 to TRBJ1-1; D is ambiguous. The CDR3 runs 15 residues. V gave up 0 bases and J gave up 1 base, with 9 bases separating them. CDR1 and CDR2 from the germline V gene are SGHTA and FQGTGA. The DNA of the CDR3 is TGTGCCAGCAGCTTAACACCGGTTTCGAACACTGAAGCTTTCTTT. It translates to CASSLTPVSNTEAFF.

This chain connects TRBV5-4 to TRBJ2-6, with D tentatively TRBD2 (6 bases). CDR1 SGHNT and CDR2 YYREEE come from the germline V gene (reference sequence). Trimming cost V 4 bases and J 8 bases, with 10 bases left between them. The CDR3 has 13 amino acids. CDR3 in DNA: TGTGCCAGCAGCCCGGGACTTCCCAACGTCCTGACTTTC. Amino acid sequence: CASSPGLPNVLTF.

V gene TRBV9 combines with J gene TRBJ2-1; D ambiguous. Germline assignment: CDR1 SGDLS and CDR2 YYNGEE. The CDR3 sequence is 15 residues long. V lost 0 bases, J lost 3 bases, and 10 bases lay in between. The chain's CDR3 is CASSVASNGYNEQFF. CDR3 nucleotides: TGTGCCAGCAGCGTAGCTTCGAACGGCTACAATGAGCAGTTCTTC.

The J gene is TRBJ1-3, the V gene TRBV7-9; D ambiguous. Germline-derived CDR1 and CDR2 are SEHNR and FQNEAQ (reference sequence). The CDR3 is made up of 17 amino acids. Between the trimmed V and J ends, which lost 5 bases and 9 bases, there was a span of 26 bases. The CDR3 DNA reads TGTGCCAGCAGCCCTGGACTGGCTCCTTCGGCGGGTGGCACCATATATTTT. Translation gives CASSPGLAPSAGGTIYF.

The gene calls are TRBV10-3 and TRBJ1-6; no firm D call. CDR1 and CDR2 from the germline V gene are ENHRY and SYGVKD. The CDR3 runs 15 residues. V was trimmed by 4 bases and J by 0 bases, leaving 7 bases between them. In nucleotides, the CDR3 is TGTGCCATCAGTGGGGCAAGCTCCTATAATTCACCCCTCCACTTT. This sequence encodes CAISGASSYNSPLHF.

The chain couples TRBV6-5 to TRBJ1-1, with 9 bases matching TRBD1. Germline V gives CDR1 MNHEY, CDR2 SVGAGI. This CDR3 is 12 amino acids long. V lost 4 bases and J lost 8; bases outside the gene matches: 2. The CDR3 protein is CASSFGQGEAFF. Written as DNA, the CDR3 is TGTGCCAGCAGTTTCGGACAGGGGGAAGCTTTCTTT.

The V gene is TRBV5-1, the J gene TRBJ2-5; the D is unclear. The CDR3 consists of 16 residues. The V gene lost 0 bases and the J gene lost 3 bases, with 15 bases spanning the gap. Germline-derived CDR1 and CDR2 are SGHRS and YFSETQ. The CDR3 sequence is CASSLAFSTAKETQYF. The CDR3 DNA reads as TGCGCCAGCAGCTTGGCTTTCAGTACAGCAAAAGAGACCCAGTACTTC.

The chain joins TRBV6-1 to TRBJ2-6; TRBD2 matches at 8 bases. Germline CDR1 MNHNS, CDR2 SASEGT. CDR3 length: 19 amino acids. V shed 2 bases, J shed 0 bases, and the junction held 9 bases outside the gene matches. The CDR3 protein is CASSEISGTHTSGANVLTF. In nucleotides, the CDR3 is TGTGCCAGCAGTGAAATTAGCGGGACACACACCTCTGGGGCCAACGTCCTGACTTTC.

The rearrangement joins TRBV6-1 to TRBJ2-2; D unresolved. V was shortened by 3 bases and J by 5 bases, with 10 bases between the two germline ends. The germline V gene has CDR1 MNHNS and CDR2 SASEGT. The CDR3 is made up of 14 amino acids. CDR3 loop: CASSERSATGELFF. The DNA for the CDR3 is TGTGCCAGCAGTGAGCGGTCCGCAACCGGGGAGCTGTTTTTT.

The V gene is TRBV7-2, the J gene TRBJ2-6; tentatively, D is TRBD1 (6 bases). V gave up 5 bases and J gave up 2 bases, with 10 bases separating them. CDR3 length: 15 amino acids. CDR1 is SGHTA and CDR2 is FQGNSA in the germline V gene. The CDR3 is CASSDYRAGANVLTF. The CDR3 region has the DNA TGTGCCAGCAGCGACTACAGGGCTGGGGCCAACGTCCTGACTTTC.

This clone was seen once. This chain links TRBV9 with TRBJ1-6; TRBD1 aligns across 7 bases. J lost 5 bases, V lost 0 bases, and 2 bases had no gene match. CDR3 size: 15 residues. The germline CDR1 and CDR2 sequences are SGDLS and YYNGEE. CDR3 region: CASSVADRDNSPLHF. Written as DNA, the CDR3 is TGTGCCAGCAGCGTAGCTGACAGGGATAATTCACCCCTCCACTTT.